This section outlines one T cell receptor beta chain sequence together with its context. The sample originates from a study of blood T cell repertoires in COVID-19. In the authors' workflow: Quantification of nucleated cells was approximated via reference gene primer amplification. Some clones are missing from TCRdb's copy, which holds only in-frame ones; the method was immunoSEQ multiplex PCR. V, J and clone size are those of that table, while D and trimming were read from the DNA. Here the sample spans about 88,000 clones, around 87% being singletons. The V gene end was trimmed by 0 bases and the J gene end by 0 bases; junction bases not matched to a gene: 2. Germline assignment: CDR1 MNHNS and CDR2 SASEGT. The CDR3 loop spans 16 amino acids.

The specimen was peripheral blood. The rearrangement links TRBV6-1 to TRBJ1-3; 7 bases match TRBD1. This receptor was identified in a male donor with acute or convalescent COVID-19. In DNA form, the CDR3 reads TGTGCCAGCAGTGAAGCGGACAGGAACTCTGGAAACACCATATATTTT. Its protein is CASSEADRNSGNTIYF.